This T cell receptor (beta chain) comes out of a study of shared clonotypes between healthy human individuals. The protocol was immunoSEQ multiplex PCR, while the TCRdb copy is restricted to in-frame clones and leaves out a portion. The table includes about 1.5 million clones, over 95% detected once. This clone was observed once. Its antigen remains unknown. The study's findings and limits: Clonotypes that were shared across a handful of donors made up roughly 5% of naive CD4 clonotypes.

Germline CDR1 and CDR2: MDHEN and SYDVKM. Trimming shortened V by 1 base and J by 4 bases, and 8 bases separated the two germline ends. The CDR3 is 15 amino acids. Sequenced input: naive CD4+ T cells sorted from blood. Subset described: CD45RA+ positively selected. This TCR was recovered from a man aged 25-45 years in good health. The V gene is TRBV28, the J gene TRBJ2-6; possibly TRBD1 or TRBD2 for D (5 bases each). The CDR3 nucleotides read TGTGCCAGCAGTTTATTAGGGACCGGGGCCAACGTCCTGACTTTC. Its translation: CASSLLGTGANVLTF.